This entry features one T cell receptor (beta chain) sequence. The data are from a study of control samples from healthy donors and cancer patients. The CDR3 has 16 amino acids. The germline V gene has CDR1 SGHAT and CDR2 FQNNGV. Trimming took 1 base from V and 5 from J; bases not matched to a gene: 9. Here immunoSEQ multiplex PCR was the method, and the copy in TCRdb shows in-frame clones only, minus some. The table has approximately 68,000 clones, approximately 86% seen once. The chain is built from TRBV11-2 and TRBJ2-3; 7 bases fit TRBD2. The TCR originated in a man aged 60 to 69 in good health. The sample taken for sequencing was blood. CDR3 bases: TGTGCCAGCAGCTTAGCAGGGCTAGCGGTGGGAGATACGCAGTATTTT. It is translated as CASSLAGLAVGDTQYF.